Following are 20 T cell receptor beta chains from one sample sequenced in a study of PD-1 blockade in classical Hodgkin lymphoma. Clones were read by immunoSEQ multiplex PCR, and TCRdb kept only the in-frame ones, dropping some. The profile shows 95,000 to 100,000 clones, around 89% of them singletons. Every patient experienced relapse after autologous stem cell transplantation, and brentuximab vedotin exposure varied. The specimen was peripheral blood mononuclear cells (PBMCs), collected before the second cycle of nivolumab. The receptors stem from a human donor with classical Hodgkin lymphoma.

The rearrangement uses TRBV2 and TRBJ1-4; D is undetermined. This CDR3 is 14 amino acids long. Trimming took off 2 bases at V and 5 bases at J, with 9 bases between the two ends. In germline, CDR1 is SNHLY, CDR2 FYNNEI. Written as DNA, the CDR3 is TGTGCCAGCAGTGAATTGGCGGGAAATGAAAAACTGTTTTTT. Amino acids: CASSELAGNEKLFF.

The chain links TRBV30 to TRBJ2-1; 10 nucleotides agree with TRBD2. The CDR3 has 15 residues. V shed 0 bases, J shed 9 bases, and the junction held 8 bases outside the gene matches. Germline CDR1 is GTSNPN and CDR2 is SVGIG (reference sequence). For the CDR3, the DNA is TGTGCCTGGAGTGTAGAACTAGCGGGGAGCAGTGAGCAGTTCTTC. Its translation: CAWSVELAGSSEQFF.

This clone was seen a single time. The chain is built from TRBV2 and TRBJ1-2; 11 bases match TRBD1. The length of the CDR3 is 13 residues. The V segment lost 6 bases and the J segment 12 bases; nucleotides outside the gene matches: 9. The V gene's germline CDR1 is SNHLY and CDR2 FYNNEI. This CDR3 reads CASRRGQGAPNTF. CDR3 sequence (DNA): TGTGCCAGCAGACGAGGACAGGGGGCTCCTAACACCTTC.

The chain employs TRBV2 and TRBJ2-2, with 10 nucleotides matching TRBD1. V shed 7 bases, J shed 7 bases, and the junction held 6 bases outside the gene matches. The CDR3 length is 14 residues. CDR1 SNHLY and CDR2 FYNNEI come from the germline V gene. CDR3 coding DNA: TGTGCCAGCAACCGGGACAGGGGCGACGGGGAGCTGTTTTTT. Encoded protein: CASNRDRGDGELFF.

CDR3 loop: CASSLGGAADTQYF. CDR3 sequence (DNA): TGTGCCAGCAGCTTAGGGGGAGCAGCAGATACGCAGTATTTT. The V and J genes are TRBV7-9 and TRBJ2-3, with D maybe TRBD2 (5 bases). Germline V CDR1 and CDR2: SEHNR, FQNEAQ (reference sequence). The CDR3 extends over 14 amino acids. V was clipped by 1 base and J by 4 bases, with 9 bases between them.

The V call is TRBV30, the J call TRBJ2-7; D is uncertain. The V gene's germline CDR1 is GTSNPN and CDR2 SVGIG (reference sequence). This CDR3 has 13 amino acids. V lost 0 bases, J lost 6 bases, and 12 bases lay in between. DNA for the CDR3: TGTGCCTGGAGTGTAAAGTGGCCTCTCGAGCAGTACTTC. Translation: CAWSVKWPLEQYF.

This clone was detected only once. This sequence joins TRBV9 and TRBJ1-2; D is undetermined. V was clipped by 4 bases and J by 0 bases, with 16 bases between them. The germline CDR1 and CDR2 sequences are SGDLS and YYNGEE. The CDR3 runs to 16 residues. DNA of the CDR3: TGTGCCAGCAGCCCGGGTAATCGGCCTGCTAACTATGGCTACACCTTC. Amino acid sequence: CASSPGNRPANYGYTF.

CDR3 nucleotide sequence: TGTGCCAGCAGTTACGAGGGCTCACGGGGCACAGATACGCAGTATTTT. Amino acids: CASSYEGSRGTDTQYF. The V call is TRBV6-5, the J call TRBJ2-3, with D possibly being TRBD2 (5 bases). The CDR3 covers 16 residues. In germline, CDR1 is MNHEY, CDR2 SVGAGI. Trimming took off 2 bases at V and 1 base at J, with 13 bases between the two ends.

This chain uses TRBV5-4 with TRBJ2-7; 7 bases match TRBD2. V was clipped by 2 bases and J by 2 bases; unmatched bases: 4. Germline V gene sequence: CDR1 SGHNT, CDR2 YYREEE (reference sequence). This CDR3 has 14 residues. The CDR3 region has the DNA TGTGCCAGCAGCTTTGGGGGGAGGGCCTACGAGCAGTACTTC. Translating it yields CASSFGGRAYEQYF. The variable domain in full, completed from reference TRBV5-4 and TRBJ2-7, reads ETGVTQSPTHLIKTRGQQVTLRCSSQSGHNTVSWYQQALGQGPQFIFQYYREEENGRGNFPPRFSGLQFPNYSSELNVNALELDDSALYLCASSFGGRAYEQYFGPGTRLTVT.

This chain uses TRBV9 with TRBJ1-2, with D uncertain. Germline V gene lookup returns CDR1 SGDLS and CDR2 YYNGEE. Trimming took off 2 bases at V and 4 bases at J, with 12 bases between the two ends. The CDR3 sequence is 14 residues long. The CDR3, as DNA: TGTGCCAGCAGCGTTGGGCAGCTTCTCTATGGCTACACCTTC. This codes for CASSVGQLLYGYTF.

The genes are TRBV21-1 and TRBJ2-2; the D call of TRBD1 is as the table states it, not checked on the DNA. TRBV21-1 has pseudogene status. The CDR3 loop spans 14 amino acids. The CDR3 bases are TGTGCCAGAAAGACAGCGCCGGACACCGGGGAGCTGTTTTTT. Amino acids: CARKTAPDTGELFF.

This chain's CDR3 is CASSQGLILGVYEQYF. CDR3 DNA sequence: TGCGCCAGCAGCCAAGGCCTTATTTTGGGGGTCTACGAGCAGTACTTC. The rearrangement links TRBV4-1 to TRBJ2-7; perhaps D is TRBD1 or TRBD2 (5 bases each). CDR1 and CDR2 from the germline V gene are MGHRA and YSYEKL. The germline V and J ends were trimmed by 1 base and 3 bases, with 16 bases remaining between them. The CDR3 length is 16 residues.

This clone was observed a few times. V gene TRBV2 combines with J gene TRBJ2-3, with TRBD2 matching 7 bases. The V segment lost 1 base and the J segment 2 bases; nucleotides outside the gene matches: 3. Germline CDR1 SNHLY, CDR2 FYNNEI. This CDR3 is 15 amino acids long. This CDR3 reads CASSEVGLPTDTQYF. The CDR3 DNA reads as TGTGCCAGCAGTGAAGTGGGACTACCCACAGATACGCAGTATTTT.

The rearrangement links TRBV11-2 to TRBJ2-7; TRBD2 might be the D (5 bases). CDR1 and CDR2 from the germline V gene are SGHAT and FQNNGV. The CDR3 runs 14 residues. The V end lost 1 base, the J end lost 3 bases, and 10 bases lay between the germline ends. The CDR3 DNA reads TGTGCCAGCAGCTTAGTCTCTCGGGGCTACGAGCAGTACTTC. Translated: CASSLVSRGYEQYF.

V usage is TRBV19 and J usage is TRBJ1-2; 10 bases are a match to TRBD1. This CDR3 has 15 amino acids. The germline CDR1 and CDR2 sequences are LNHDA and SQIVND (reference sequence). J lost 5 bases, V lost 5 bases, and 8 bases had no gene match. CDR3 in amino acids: CASSPGQGSRYGYTF. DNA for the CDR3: TGTGCCAGTAGTCCGGGACAGGGGTCGAGGTATGGCTACACCTTC.

CDR3 nucleotides: TGTGCCAGCAGCACGTCTCCGGGACAGGGCTGGGGTATGAACACTGAAGCTTTCTTT. As protein: CASSTSPGQGWGMNTEAFF. This rearrangement joins TRBV9 to TRBJ1-1, with 9 bases that match TRBD1. The CDR3 is 19 amino acids. In germline, CDR1 is SGDLS, CDR2 YYNGEE. The trim removed 4 bases at V and 0 bases at J, leaving 16 bases unmatched.

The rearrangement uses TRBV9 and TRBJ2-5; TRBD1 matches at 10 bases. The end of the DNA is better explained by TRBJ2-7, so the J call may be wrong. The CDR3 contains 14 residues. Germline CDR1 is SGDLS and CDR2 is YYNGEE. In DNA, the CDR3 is TGTGCCAGCAGCCTTTGGACAGGGGGGGACGAGCAGTACTTC. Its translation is CASSLWTGGDEQYF.

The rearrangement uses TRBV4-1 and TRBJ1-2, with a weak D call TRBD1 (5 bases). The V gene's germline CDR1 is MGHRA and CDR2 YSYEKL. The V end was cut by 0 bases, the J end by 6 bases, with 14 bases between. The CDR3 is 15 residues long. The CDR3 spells CASSQETGLRDGYTF. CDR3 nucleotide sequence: TGCGCCAGCAGCCAAGAGACGGGGCTAAGGGATGGCTACACCTTC.

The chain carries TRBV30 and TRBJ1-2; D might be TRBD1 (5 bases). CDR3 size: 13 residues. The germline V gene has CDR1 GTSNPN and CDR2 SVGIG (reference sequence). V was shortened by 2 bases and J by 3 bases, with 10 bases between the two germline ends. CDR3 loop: CAWSFSGDYGYTF. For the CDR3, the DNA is TGTGCCTGGAGTTTTTCGGGGGACTATGGCTACACCTTC.

The CDR3 is CASSDGPKALFGYTF. In nucleotides, the CDR3 is TGTGCCAGCAGTGACGGACCGAAAGCCCTCTTTGGCTACACCTTC. This chain joins TRBV6-4 and TRBJ1-2; unclear D gene. The CDR3 is 15 amino acids. The V gene's germline CDR1 is MRHNA and CDR2 SNTAGT. V was cut by 2 bases and J by 7 bases, with 17 bases left in between.